This record concerns one T cell receptor (beta chain) sequence. This clone turned up a few times. The target of this receptor is not known. Base qualities are not recorded, but no much larger clone differs from it by a single base. The germline V gene provides CDR1 SQVTM and CDR2 ANQGSEA. The CDR3 measures 12 amino acids from cysteine to phenylalanine. Just CDR3 DNA is preserved here, 36 bases in frame from base 1. V is reduced by 5 bases and J by 5 bases, leaving a spacing of 10 bases between them. The goal of deep resolution MiSeq sequencing was a depth between 1 in 1 million and 1 in 200,000 T cells, and coverage averaged 10x per clonotype. TCR beta libraries were generated with the immunoSEQ hsTCRB Kit. In the authors' own workflow: ImmunoSEQ Data Assistant and ImmunoSEQ Analyzer were used for data analysis, and V, D and J genes were assigned according to IMGT definitions. Clonality was computed as one minus normalized Shannon entropy of productive rearrangement frequencies, ranging from 0 to 1. Only overrepresented clonotypes making up at least 0.05% of the repertoire of each patient were included in the public clonotype analysis. More than ten repertoires from age-matched healthy donors, obtained from immuneACCESS, served as clonality controls. In TCRdb, the immuneACCESS table is reduced to in-frame sequences with V and J assigned. These tables do not hold every clone; where another copy was compared, an unresolved V gene accounts for under half, and the others remain unexplained. The D gene and trimming were derived from the DNA, and the V and J assignments and clone size from that table. Counted in this sample were about 63,000 clones; over 60% of them appeared once. 43% of the sample rests with the top ten.

This sample was included in a study of cytotoxic CD8 clonotypes in ibrutinib-treated CLL (dated by TCRdb to the early 2020s). Concerning the study at large: The cohort included some 14 treatment-naive and approximately twelve relapsed/refractory patients; roughly 17 were IGHV unmutated. On average, each sample had approximately 260,000 productive templates and 100,000 or so productive rearrangements. Cryopreserved peripheral blood mononuclear cells were collected before treatment, at response, and at either disease progression or sustained remission. Partial responses were observed in approximately 24 patients and complete responses in 2; after a median follow-up of 68 months, remission was maintained in 15 or so patients and progression was observed in around twelve. Of the approximately 86 people in the trial, about two dozen had longitudinal samples available. Every sample from remission and from progressive disease was obtained while the patients were still on ibrutinib. Response samples were taken after a median of roughly 12 months on treatment, ranging from roughly 6 to 36 months. The investigation overall reported the following: Public clonotypes were found to be uncommon and were observed to contract or remain stable during treatment; the increase in clonality was shown to reflect expansion of private clonotypes at ibrutinib response. Clonality increased at ibrutinib response, stayed stable in sustained remission, and fell back toward baseline at progression. Baseline clonality was found to be higher than that of age-matched healthy donors and was strongly correlated with circulating CD8+ T-cell counts. Sampling times were not matched between sustained-remission and progressing patients, and lymph node repertoires were not studied.

The time point label for this specimen denotes: approximately 11 months on ibrutinib. Approximately 2 micrograms of genomic DNA were extracted from cryopreserved PBMCs for TCR beta library preparation. Longitudinal blood samples from CLL patients receiving ibrutinib monotherapy were subjected to high-throughput TCR beta sequencing. The patients took part in an open-label, single-center phase 2 trial of ibrutinib monotherapy. The sequence came from a human donor with chronic lymphocytic leukemia. The source was PBMCs, collected after 12 months of ibrutinib treatment. The chain joins TRBV29-1 to TRBJ2-1, with the D segment identity uncertain. Read as DNA, the sequence is TGCAGCGTTAGGAGACTGGACAATGAGCAGTTCTTC. Translated, this gives CSVRRLDNEQFF.